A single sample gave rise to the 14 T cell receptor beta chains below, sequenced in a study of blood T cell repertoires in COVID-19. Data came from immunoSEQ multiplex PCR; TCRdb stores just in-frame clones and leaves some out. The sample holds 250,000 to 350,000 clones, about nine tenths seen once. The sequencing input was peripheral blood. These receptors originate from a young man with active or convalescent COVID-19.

CDR3 in DNA: TGCGCCAGCAGCCAAGATACCCAACTTACGAACACCGGGGAGCTGTTTTTT. Protein product: CASSQDTQLTNTGELFF. This chain uses TRBV4-3 with TRBJ2-2; D is ambiguous. The CDR3 sequence is 17 residues long. The V and J ends lost 0 bases and 0 bases respectively, with 11 bases between them. Germline assignment: CDR1 LGHNA and CDR2 YSLEER.

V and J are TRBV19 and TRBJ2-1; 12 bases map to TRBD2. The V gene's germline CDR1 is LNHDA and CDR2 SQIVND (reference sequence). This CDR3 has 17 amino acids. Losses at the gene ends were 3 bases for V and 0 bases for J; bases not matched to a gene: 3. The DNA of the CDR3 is TGTGCCAGTAGTATCTCGACTAGCGGGAGCTCCTACAATGAGCAGTTCTTC. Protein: CASSISTSGSSYNEQFF.

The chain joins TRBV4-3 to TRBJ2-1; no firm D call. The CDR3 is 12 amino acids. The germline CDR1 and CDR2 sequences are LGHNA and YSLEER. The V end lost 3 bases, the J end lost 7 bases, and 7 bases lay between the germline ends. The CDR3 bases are TGCGCCAGCAGCCAGGCCCCAAATGAGCAGTTCTTC. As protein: CASSQAPNEQFF.

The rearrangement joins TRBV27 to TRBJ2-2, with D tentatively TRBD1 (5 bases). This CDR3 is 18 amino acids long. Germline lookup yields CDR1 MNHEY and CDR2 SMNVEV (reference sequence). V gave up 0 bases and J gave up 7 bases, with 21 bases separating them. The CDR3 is CASSLSGAGYISNGELFF. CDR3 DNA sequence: TGTGCCAGCAGTTTATCAGGTGCAGGGTACATCTCGAACGGGGAGCTGTTTTTT.

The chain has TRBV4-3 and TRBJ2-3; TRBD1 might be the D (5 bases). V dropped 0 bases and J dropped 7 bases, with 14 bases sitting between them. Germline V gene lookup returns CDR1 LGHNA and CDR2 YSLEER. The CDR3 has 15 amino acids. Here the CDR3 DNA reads TGCGCCAGCAGCCAAGAAGGGGCCTCAGGGTATACGCAGTATTTT. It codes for CASSQEGASGYTQYF.

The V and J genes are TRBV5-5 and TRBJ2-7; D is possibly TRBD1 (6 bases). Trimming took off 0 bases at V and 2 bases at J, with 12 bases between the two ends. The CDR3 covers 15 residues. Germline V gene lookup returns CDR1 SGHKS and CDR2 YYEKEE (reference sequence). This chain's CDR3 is CASSLVGGVTYEQYF. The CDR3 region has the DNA TGTGCCAGCAGCTTGGTAGGGGGAGTAACCTACGAGCAGTACTTC.

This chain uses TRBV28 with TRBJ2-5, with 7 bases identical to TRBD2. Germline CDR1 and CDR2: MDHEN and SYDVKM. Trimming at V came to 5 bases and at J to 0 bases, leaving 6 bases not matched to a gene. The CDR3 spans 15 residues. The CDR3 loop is CASSQLAWYQETQYF. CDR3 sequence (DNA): TGTGCCAGCAGTCAACTAGCGTGGTACCAAGAGACCCAGTACTTC.

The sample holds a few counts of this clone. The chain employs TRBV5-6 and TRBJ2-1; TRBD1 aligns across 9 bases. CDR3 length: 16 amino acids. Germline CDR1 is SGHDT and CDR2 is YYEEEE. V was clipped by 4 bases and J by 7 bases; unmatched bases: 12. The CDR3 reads CASSLPGTGYQNEQFF. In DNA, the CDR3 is TGTGCCAGCAGCCTCCCCGGGACAGGGTATCAGAATGAGCAGTTCTTC.

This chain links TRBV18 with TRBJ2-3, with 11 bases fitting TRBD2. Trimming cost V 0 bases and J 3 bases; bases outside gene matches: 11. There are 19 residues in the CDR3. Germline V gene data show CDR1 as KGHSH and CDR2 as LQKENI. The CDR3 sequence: CASSPPNRLAGGSTDTQYF. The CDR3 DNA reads TGTGCCAGCTCACCACCGAACCGCCTAGCGGGAGGCAGTACAGATACGCAGTATTTT.

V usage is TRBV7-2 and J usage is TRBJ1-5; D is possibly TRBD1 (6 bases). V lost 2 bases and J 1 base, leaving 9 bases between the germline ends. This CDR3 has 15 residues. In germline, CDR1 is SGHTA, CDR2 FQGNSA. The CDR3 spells CASSLRGGSNQPQHF. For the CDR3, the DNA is TGTGCCAGCAGCTTAAGGGGGGGGAGCAATCAGCCCCAGCATTTT.

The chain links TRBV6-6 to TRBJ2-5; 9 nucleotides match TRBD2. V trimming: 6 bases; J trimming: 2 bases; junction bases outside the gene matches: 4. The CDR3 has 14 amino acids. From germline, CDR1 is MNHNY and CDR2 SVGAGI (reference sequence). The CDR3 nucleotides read TGTGCCAGCAGGCGCGGGGGGGGGCAAGAGACCCAGTACTTC. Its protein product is CASRRGGGQETQYF.

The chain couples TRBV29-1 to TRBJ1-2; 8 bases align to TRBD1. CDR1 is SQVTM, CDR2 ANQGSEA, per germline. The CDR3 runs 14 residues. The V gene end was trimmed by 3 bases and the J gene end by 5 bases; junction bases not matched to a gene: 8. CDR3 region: CSVDSRDRGYGYTF. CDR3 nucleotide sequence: TGCAGCGTTGACTCTCGCGACAGGGGTTATGGCTACACCTTC.

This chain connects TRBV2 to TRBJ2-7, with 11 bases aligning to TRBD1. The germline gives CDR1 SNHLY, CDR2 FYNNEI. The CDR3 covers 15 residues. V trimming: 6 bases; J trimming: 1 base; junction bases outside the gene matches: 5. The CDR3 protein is CASSGDRGNSYEQYF. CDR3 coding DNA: TGTGCCAGCAGCGGGGACAGGGGGAATTCCTACGAGCAGTACTTC.

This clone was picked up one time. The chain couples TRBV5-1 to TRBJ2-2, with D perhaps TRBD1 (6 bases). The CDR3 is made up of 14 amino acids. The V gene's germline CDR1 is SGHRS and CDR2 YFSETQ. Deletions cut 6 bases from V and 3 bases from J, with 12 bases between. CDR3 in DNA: TGCGCCAGCATACCCCCAGGGGACACCGGGGAGCTGTTTTTT. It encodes CASIPPGDTGELFF. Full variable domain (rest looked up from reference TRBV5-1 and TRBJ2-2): KAGVTQTPRYLIKTRGQQVTLSCSPISGHRSVSWYQQTPGQGLQFLFEYFSETQRNKGNFPGRFSGRQFSNSRSEMNVSTLELGDSALYLCASIPPGDTGELFFGEGSRLTVL.